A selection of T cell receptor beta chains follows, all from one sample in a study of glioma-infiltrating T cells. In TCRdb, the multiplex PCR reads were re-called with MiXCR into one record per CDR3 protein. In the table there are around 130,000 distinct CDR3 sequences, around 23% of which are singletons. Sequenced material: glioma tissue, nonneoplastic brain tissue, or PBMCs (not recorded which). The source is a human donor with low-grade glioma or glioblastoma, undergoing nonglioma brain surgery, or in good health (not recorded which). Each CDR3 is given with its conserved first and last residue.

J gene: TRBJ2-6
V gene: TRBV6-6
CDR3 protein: CASSYSLSSGANVLTF

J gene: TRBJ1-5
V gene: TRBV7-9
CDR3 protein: CASSSYPGQNSNQPQHF

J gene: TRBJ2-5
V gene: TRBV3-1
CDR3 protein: CASSQEYQETQYF

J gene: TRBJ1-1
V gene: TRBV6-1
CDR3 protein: CASRPKGGYATEAFF

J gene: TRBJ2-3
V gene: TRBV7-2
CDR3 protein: CASSRDRGAGTQYF

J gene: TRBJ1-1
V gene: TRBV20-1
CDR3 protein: CSAREEAGTEAFF

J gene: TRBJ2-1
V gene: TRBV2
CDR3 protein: CASIEFSEQFF

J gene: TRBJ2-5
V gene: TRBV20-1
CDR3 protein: CSATRQGVETQYF

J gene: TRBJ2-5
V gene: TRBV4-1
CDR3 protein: CASSRDGTEETQYF

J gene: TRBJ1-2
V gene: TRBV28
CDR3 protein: CASSSLRDKYYGYTF

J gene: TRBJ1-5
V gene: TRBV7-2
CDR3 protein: CASSFPSTWLPQHF